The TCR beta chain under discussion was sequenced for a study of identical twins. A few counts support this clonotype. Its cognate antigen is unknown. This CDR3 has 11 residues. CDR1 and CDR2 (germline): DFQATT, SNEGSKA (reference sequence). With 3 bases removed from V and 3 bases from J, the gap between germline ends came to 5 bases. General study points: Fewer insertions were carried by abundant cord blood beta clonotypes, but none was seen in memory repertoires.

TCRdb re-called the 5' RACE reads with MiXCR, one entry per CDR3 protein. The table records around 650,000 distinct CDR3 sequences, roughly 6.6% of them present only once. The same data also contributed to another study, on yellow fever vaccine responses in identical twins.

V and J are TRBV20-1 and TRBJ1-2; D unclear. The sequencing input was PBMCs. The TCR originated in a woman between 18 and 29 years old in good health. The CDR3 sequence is CSASQDYGYTF. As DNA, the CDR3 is TGCAGTGCTAGCCAGGACTATGGCTACACCTTC.